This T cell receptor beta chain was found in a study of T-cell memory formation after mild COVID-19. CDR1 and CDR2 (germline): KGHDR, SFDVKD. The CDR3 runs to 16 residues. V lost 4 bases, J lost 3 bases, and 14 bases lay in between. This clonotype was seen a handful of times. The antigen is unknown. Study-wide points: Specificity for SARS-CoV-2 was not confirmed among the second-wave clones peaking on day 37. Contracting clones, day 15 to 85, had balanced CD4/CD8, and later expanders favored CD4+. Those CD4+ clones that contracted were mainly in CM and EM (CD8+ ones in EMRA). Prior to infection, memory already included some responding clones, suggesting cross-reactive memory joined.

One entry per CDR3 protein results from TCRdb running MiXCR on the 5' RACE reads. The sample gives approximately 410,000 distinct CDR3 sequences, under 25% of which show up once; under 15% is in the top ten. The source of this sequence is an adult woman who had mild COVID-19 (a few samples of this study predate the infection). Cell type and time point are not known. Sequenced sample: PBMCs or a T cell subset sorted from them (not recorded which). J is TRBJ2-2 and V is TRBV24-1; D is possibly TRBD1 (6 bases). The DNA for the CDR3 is TGTGCCACCAGTGACGGGACACCCTTATACACCGGGGAGCTGTTTTTT. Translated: CATSDGTPLYTGELFF.